These 12 T cell receptor beta chains came from one sample sequenced in a study of Graves' ophthalmopathy and Graves' hyperthyroidism. Amplification from RNA transcripts yielded the TCR beta CDR3 regions. An initial RT-PCR round employing HTBI primers preceded a second-round multiplex PCR. TCRdb used MiXCR to reprocess the multiplex PCR reads, holding one entry per CDR3 protein. The sample shows fewer than 650,000 distinct CDR3 sequences, roughly 20% of them seen only once. Input material: peripheral blood. The origin of the receptors is a woman aged 18-29 years with stable Graves' hyperthyroidism. Some clones in this sample may be carry-over from other donors' samples.

This clonotype was counted many times. The rearrangement uses TRBV4-1 and TRBJ2-2; 7 bases map to TRBD1. This CDR3 spans 15 amino acids. V dropped 5 bases and J dropped 5; count of bases not matched to a gene: 8. Germline lookup yields CDR1 MGHRA and CDR2 YSYEKL. In DNA, the CDR3 is TGCGCCAGCAGCGTTACAGGGGTGCCTACCGGGGAGCTGTTTTTT. This sequence encodes CASSVTGVPTGELFF.

This clonotype has only a few counts. The chain employs TRBV5-6 and TRBJ2-7; D is perhaps TRBD1 (5 bases). The CDR3 extends over 14 amino acids. The germline V and J ends were trimmed by 4 bases and 2 bases, with 13 bases remaining between them. Per germline, CDR1 SGHDT and CDR2 YYEEEE. As DNA, the CDR3 is TGTGCCAGCAGCCCTTCACAGGAAACCTACGAGCAGTACTTC. It is translated as CASSPSQETYEQYF.

This clonotype was recorded at least ten times. J is TRBJ1-2 and V is TRBV6-1; perhaps TRBD1 as D (5 bases). This CDR3 region has 14 residues. V dropped 4 bases and J dropped 8 bases, with 17 bases sitting between them. Germline V gene data show CDR1 as MNHNS and CDR2 as SASEGT. In DNA, the CDR3 is TGTGCCAGCAGTGGACGGCAAGGGGTCGAAGGCTACACCTTC. This gives the protein CASSGRQGVEGYTF.

The chain recombines TRBV12-3 or TRBV12-4 with TRBJ1-5; maybe TRBD1 (6 bases). CDR3 size: 16 residues. Trimming pared 3 bases from V and 5 bases from J, leaving 17 bases between. Written as DNA, the CDR3 is TGTGCCAGCAGTTTGTTGCTCGGGGGGCGCGATCAGCCCCAGCATTTT. It encodes CASSLLLGGRDQPQHF.

In its sample, this clonotype was seen many times. This chain connects TRBV25-1 to TRBJ1-1, with a possible D match to TRBD1 (6 bases). Germline values: CDR1 MGHDK, CDR2 SYGVNS. CDR3 length: 14 amino acids. The V gene lost 4 bases and the J gene lost 3 bases, with 12 bases spanning the gap. CDR3 protein: CASSVTGWDTEAFF. CDR3 nucleotide sequence: TGTGCCAGCAGTGTGACAGGATGGGACACTGAAGCTTTCTTT.

The table lists this clonotype with many counts. V is TRBV2 and J is TRBJ2-7, with 15 bases fitting TRBD2. Unmatched junction bases numbered 11, after V lost 3 bases and J lost 8 bases. In germline, CDR1 is SNHLY, CDR2 FYNNEI. CDR3 length: 17 residues. CDR3 sequence: CASSETAWTSGRAKQYF. The CDR3 nucleotides are TGTGCCAGCAGTGAGACTGCCTGGACTAGCGGGAGGGCTAAGCAGTACTTC.

This clonotype occurred many times. The chain links TRBV12-3 or TRBV12-4 to TRBJ1-5; TRBD1 matches 9 bases. Germline trimming cut 5 bases from V and 6 bases from J; bases unmatched to any gene: 8. This CDR3 region has 15 residues. CDR3 DNA: TGTGCCAGCAGTCCCCCCGGGACAGGGAGTCAGCCCCAGCATTTT. It is translated as CASSPPGTGSQPQHF.

V is TRBV28 and J is TRBJ2-7; 7 nucleotides agree with TRBD2. The ends lost 7 bases at V and 2 bases at J; junction bases unmatched: 2. Looked up from germline, CDR1 is MDHEN and CDR2 is SYDVKM. There are 12 residues in the CDR3. This CDR3 is CASKAGAYEQYF. DNA for the CDR3: TGTGCCAGCAAGGCGGGGGCCTACGAGCAGTACTTC.

This chain joins TRBV29-1 and TRBJ2-2; D is ambiguous. This CDR3 spans 14 amino acids. CDR1 is SQVTM, CDR2 ANQGSEA, per germline. With 3 bases removed from V and 2 bases from J, the gap between germline ends came to 10 bases. The CDR3 DNA follows: TGCAGCGTTGAGACCCTCGATAACACCGGGGAGCTGTTTTTT. Protein: CSVETLDNTGELFF.

Ten or more counts support this clonotype. V gene TRBV12-3 or TRBV12-4 combines with J gene TRBJ1-1, with D tentatively TRBD1 (6 bases). The CDR3 sequence is 14 residues long. The V end was cut by 7 bases, the J end by 5 bases, with 17 bases between. The CDR3 bases are TGTGCCAGCATCATGGGGGGGGGCGGGACTGAAGCTTTCTTT. Its protein product is CASIMGGGGTEAFF.

Ten or more counts support this clonotype. CDR3 loop: CASSEGLAAGNTIYF. The DNA of the CDR3 is TGTGCCAGCAGTGAGGGCCTCGCGGCGGGAAACACCATATATTTT. The chain employs TRBV6-1 and TRBJ1-3; D not resolved. V was cut by 3 bases and J by 4 bases, with 13 bases left in between. The CDR3 covers 15 residues. The germline gives CDR1 MNHNS, CDR2 SASEGT.

This clonotype was found a few times. CDR3 residues: CSAREVAYTGTDEAFF. The CDR3 nucleotides read TGCAGTGCTAGGGAGGTGGCTTATACCGGGACAGATGAAGCTTTCTTT. The rearrangement joins TRBV20-1 to TRBJ1-1; 7 bases fit TRBD1. The CDR3 totals 16 residues. V lost 3 bases, J lost 7 bases, and 17 bases stayed unmatched. Germline V gives CDR1 DFQATT, CDR2 SNEGSKA (reference sequence).